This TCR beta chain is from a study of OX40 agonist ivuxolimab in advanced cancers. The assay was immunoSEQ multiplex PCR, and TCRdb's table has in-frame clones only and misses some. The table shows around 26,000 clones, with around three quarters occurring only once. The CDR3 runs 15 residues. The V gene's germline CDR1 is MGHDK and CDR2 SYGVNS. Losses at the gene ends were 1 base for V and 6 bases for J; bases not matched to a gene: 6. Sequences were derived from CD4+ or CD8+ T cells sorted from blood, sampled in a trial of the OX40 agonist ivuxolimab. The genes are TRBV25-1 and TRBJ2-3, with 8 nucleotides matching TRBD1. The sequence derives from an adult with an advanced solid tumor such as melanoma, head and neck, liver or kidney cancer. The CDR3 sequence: CASSEWPGGADTQYF. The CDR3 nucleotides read TGTGCCAGCAGTGAATGGCCAGGGGGCGCGGATACGCAGTATTTT.